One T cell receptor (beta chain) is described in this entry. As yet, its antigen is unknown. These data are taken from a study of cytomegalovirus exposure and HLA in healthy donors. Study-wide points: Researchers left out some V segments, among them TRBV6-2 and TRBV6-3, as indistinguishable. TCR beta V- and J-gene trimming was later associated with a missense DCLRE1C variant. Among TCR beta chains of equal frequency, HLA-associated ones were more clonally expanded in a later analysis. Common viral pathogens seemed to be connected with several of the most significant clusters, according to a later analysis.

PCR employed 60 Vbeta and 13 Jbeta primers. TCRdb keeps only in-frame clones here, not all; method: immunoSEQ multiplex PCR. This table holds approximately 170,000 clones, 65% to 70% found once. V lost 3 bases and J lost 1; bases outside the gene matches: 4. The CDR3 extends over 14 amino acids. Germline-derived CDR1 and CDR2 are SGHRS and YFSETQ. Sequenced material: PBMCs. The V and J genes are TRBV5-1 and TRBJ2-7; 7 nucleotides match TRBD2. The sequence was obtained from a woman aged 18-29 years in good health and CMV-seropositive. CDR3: CASSSGGGSYEQYF. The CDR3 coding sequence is TGCGCCAGCAGCTCGGGGGGTGGATCCTACGAGCAGTACTTC.